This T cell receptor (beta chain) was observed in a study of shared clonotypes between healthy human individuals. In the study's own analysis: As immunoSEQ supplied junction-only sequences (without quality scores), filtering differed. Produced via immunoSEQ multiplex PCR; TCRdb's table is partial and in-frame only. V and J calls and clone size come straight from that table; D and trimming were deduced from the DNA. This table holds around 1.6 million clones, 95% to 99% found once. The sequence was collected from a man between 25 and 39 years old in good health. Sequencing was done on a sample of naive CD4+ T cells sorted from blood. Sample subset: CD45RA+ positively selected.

Here the CDR3 reads CATSRVVGSYSNQPQHF. Written as DNA, the CDR3 is TGTGCCACCAGCAGAGTAGTCGGCAGCTATAGCAATCAGCCCCAGCATTTT. This chain links TRBV15 with TRBJ1-5; D is undetermined. Germline V gives CDR1 LNHNV, CDR2 YYDKDF (reference sequence). The CDR3 is made up of 17 amino acids. The V and J ends lost 1 base and 0 bases respectively, with 13 bases between them.